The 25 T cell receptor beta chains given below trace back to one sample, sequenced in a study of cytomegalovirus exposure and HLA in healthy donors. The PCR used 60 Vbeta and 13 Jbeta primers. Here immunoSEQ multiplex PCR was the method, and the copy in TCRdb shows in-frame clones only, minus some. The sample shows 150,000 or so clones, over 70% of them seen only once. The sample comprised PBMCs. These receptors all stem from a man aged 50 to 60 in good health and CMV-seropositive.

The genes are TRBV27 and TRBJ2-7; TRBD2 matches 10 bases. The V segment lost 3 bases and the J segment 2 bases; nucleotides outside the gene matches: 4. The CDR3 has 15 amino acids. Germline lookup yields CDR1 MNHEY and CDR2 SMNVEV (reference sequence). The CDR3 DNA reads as TGTGCCAGCAGTTTGGATAGCGGGAGGACCTACGAGCAGTACTTC. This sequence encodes CASSLDSGRTYEQYF.

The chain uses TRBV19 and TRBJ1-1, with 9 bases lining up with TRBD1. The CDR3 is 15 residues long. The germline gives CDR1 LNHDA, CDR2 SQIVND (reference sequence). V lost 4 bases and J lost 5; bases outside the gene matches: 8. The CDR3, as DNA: TGTGCCAGTAGTAGCCGCGGGACAGGGAGAACTGAAGCTTTCTTT. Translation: CASSSRGTGRTEAFF.

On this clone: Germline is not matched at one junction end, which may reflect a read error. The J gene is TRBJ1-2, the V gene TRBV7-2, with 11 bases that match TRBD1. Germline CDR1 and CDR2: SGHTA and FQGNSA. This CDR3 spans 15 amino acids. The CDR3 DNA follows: TGTGCCAGCAGCTCGGACAGGGGGCGCATCAATGGCCACACCTTC. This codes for CASSSDRGRINGHTF.

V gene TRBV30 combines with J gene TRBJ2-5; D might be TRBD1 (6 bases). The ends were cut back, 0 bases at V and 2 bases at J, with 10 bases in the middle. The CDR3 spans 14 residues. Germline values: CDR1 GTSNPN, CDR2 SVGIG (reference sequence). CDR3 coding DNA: TGTGCCTGGAGTGTCGCGGACAGTCAAGAGACCCAGTACTTC. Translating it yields CAWSVADSQETQYF. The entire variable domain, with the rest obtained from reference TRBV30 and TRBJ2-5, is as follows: SQTIHQWPATLVQPVGSPLSLECTVEGTSNPNLYWYRQAAGRGLQLLFYSVGIGQISSEVPQNLSASRPQDRQFILSSKKLLLSDSGFYLCAWSVADSQETQYFGPGTRLLVL.

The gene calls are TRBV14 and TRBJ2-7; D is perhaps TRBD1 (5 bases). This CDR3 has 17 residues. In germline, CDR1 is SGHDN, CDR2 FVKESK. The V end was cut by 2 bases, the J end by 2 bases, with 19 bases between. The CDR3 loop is CASSQTGSEAIAYEQYF. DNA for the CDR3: TGTGCCAGCAGCCAAACAGGATCCGAGGCCATCGCCTACGAGCAGTACTTC.

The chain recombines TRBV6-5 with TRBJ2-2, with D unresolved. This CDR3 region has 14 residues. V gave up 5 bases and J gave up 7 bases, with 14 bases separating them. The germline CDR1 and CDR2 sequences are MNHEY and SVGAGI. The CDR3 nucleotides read TGTGCCAGCAGTAACACTGGAGCTAACGGGGAGCTGTTTTTT. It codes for CASSNTGANGELFF.

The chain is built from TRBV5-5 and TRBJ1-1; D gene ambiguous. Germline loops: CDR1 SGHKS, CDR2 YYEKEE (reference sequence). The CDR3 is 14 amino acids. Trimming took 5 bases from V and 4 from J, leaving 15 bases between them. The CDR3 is CASSNSPWATEAFF. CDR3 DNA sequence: TGTGCCAGCAGTAACAGTCCCTGGGCCACTGAAGCTTTCTTT.

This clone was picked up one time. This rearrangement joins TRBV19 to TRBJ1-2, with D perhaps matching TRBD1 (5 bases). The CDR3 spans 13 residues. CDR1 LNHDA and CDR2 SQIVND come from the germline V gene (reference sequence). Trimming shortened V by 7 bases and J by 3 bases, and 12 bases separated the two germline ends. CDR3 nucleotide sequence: TGTGCCAGTACCCCCAGGGCTCACTATGGCTACACCTTC. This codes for CASTPRAHYGYTF.

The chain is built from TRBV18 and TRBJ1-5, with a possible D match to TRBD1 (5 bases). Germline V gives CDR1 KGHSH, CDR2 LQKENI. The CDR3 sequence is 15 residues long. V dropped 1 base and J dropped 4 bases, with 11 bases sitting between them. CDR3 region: CASSPRQGQNQPQHF. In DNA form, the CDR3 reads TGTGCCAGCTCACCACGGCAGGGTCAAAATCAGCCCCAGCATTTT.

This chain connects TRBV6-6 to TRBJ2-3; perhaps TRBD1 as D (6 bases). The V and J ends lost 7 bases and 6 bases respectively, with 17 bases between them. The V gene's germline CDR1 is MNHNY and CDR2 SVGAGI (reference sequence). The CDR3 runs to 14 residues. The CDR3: CASNKDRTWDTQYF. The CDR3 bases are TGTGCCAGCAACAAAGACAGGACGTGGGATACGCAGTATTTT.

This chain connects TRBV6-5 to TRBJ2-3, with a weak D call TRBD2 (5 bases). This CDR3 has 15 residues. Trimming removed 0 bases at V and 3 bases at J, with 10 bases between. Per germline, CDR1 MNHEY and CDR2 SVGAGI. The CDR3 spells CASSYSPSLTDTQYF. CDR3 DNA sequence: TGTGCCAGCAGTTACTCGCCTAGCCTTACAGATACGCAGTATTTT.

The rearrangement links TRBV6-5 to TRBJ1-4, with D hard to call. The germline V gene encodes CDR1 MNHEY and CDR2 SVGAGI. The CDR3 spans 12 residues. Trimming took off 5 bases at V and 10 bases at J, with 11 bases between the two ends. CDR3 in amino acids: CASSQTAGKLFF. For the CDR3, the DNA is TGTGCCAGCAGTCAAACCGCGGGAAAACTGTTTTTT.

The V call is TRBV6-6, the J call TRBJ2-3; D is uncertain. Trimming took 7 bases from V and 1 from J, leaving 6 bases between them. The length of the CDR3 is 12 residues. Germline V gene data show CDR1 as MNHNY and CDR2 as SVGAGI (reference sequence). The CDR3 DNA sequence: TGTGCCAGCACCGGAGGCACAGATACGCAGTATTTT. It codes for CASTGGTDTQYF.

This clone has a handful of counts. CDR3 bases: TGTGCCAGCCTCGGACAGGCCGGGGAGCTGTTTTTT. It specifies CASLGQAGELFF. This chain connects TRBV21-1 to TRBJ2-2; TRBD1 reflects the table's D call only, with no check against the DNA. TRBV21-1 counts as a pseudogene. CDR3 length equals 12 residues.

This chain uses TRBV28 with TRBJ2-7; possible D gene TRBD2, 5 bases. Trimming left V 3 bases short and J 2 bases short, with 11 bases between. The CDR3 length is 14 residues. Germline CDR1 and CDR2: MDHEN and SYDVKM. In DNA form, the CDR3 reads TGTGCCAGCAGTTTTACGGGGAATGCCTACGAGCAGTACTTC. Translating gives CASSFTGNAYEQYF.

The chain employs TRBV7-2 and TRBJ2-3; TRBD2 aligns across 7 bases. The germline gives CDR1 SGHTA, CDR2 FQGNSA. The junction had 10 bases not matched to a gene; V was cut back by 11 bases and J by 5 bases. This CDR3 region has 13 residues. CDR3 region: CASSLGEGDTQYF. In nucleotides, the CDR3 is TGTGCCTCCAGCTTGGGGGAGGGAGATACGCAGTATTTT.

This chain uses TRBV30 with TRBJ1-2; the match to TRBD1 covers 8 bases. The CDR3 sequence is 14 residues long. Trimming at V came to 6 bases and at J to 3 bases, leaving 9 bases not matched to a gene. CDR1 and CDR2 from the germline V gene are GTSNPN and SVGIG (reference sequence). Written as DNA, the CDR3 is TGTGCCTGTAGAGCTTTGACAGGGGACTATGGCTACACCTTC. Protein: CACRALTGDYGYTF.

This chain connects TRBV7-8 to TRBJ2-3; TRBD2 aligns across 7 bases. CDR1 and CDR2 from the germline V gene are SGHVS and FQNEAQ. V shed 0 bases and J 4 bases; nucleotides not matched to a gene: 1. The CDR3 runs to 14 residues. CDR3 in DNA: TGTGCCAGCAGCTTAGCGGGGGGGGCAGATACGCAGTATTTT. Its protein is CASSLAGGADTQYF. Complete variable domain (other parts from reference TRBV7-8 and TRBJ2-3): GAGVSQSPRYKVAKRGQDVALRCDPISGHVSLFWYQQALGQGPEFLTYFQNEAQLDKSGLPSDRFFAERPEGSVSTLKIQRTQQEDSAVYLCASSLAGGADTQYFGPGTRLTVL.

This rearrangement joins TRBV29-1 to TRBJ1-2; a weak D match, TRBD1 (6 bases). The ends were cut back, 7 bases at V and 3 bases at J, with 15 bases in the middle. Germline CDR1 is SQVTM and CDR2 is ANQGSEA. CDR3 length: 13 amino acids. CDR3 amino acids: CSARRGGDYGYTF. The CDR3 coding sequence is TGCAGCGCTCGGAGAGGGGGGGACTATGGCTACACCTTC.

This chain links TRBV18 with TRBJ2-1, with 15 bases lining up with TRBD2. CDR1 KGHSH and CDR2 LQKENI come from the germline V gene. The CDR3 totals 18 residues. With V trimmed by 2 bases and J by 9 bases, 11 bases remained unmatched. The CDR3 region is CASSPYGTRTSGGGEQFF. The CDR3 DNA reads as TGTGCCAGCTCACCATACGGTACCCGGACTAGCGGGGGGGGTGAGCAGTTCTTC.

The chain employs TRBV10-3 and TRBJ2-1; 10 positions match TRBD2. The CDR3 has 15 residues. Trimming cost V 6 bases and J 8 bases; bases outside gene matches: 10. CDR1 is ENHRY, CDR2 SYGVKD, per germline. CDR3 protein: CAISLPSGSRDEQFF. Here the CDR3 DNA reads TGTGCCATCAGCCTCCCTAGCGGGAGTAGGGATGAGCAGTTCTTC.

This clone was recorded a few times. CDR3 coding DNA: TGTGCCAGCAGTAAACCCGGGGAGAGATACGAGCAGTACTTC. As protein: CASSKPGERYEQYF. The J gene is TRBJ2-7, the V gene TRBV28; possible D gene TRBD2, 5 bases. This CDR3 has 14 residues. Looked up from germline, CDR1 is MDHEN and CDR2 is SYDVKM. V was shortened by 5 bases and J by 4 bases, with 15 bases between the two germline ends.

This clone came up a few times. The CDR3 here is CASSPFQGLEQYF. Here the CDR3 DNA reads TGTGCCAGCAGTCCGTTCCAGGGGCTCGAGCAGTACTTC. The chain employs TRBV28 and TRBJ2-7, with D perhaps matching TRBD1 (6 bases). This CDR3 contains 13 residues. V gave up 5 bases and J gave up 6 bases, with 14 bases separating them. Germline CDR1 and CDR2: MDHEN and SYDVKM.

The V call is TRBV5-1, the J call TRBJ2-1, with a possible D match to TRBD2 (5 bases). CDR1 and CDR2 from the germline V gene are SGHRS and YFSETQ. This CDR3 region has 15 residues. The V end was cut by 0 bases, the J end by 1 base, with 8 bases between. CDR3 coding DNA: TGCGCCAGCAGCTTGGACGGAGGTTCCTACAATGAGCAGTTCTTC. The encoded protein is CASSLDGGSYNEQFF.

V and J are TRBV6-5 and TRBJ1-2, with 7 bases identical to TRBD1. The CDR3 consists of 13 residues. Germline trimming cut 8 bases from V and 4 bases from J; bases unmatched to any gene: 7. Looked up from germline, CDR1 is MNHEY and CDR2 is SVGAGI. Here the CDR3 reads CASARGGAYGYTF. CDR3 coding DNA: TGTGCCAGCGCCAGAGGGGGCGCCTATGGCTACACCTTC.